This entry lists 8 T cell receptor beta chains sequenced from one sample in a study of T cell responses to AZD1222 COVID-19 vaccine. The data were produced by immunoSEQ multiplex PCR, yet TCRdb's version contains in-frame clones alone and is incomplete. This sample yields approximately 140,000 clones, of which about 90% are seen a single time; over 8.5% belongs to the top ten. Sequenced here: peripheral blood, sampled 28 days after the second AZD1222 dose. Source of these receptors: an adult who received the AZD1222 COVID-19 vaccine.

V is TRBV29-1 and J is TRBJ2-5; 8 bases are shared with TRBD1. The V gene end was trimmed by 6 bases and the J gene end by 7 bases; junction bases not matched to a gene: 7. This CDR3 is built from 12 residues. Germline CDR1 and CDR2: SQVTM and ANQGSEA. CDR3 in amino acids: CSVDGQGMTQYF. CDR3 DNA sequence: TGCAGCGTAGACGGACAGGGAATGACCCAGTACTTC.

The chain joins TRBV7-2 to TRBJ2-2; no clear D gene. V lost 1 base, J lost 5 bases, and 5 bases lay in between. Germline V gene sequence: CDR1 SGHTA, CDR2 FQGNSA. The CDR3 is 13 amino acids. The CDR3 sequence: CASSLDRTGELFF. CDR3 nucleotides: TGTGCCAGCAGCTTAGATCGGACCGGGGAGCTGTTTTTT.

On this clone: Compared with germline, one end of the junction differs, possibly owing to a read error. Additional DNA sequences in this sample encode the identical CDR3. V usage is TRBV6-5 and J usage is TRBJ1-1; D is ambiguous. This CDR3 is built from 11 residues. Germline CDR1 and CDR2: MNHEY and SVGAGI. CDR3 amino acids: CASITRTEAFF. As DNA, the CDR3 is TGTGCCAGCATCACCCGGACTGAAGCCTTCTTT.

This chain joins TRBV7-3 and TRBJ1-5, with D possibly being TRBD1 (5 bases). The V gene's germline CDR1 is SGHTA and CDR2 FQGTGA. The length of the CDR3 is 17 residues. Trimming shortened V by 5 bases and J by 0 bases, and 17 bases separated the two germline ends. CDR3: CASSPPNRRHSNQPQHF. The CDR3 nucleotides are TGTGCCAGCAGCCCACCGAACAGGAGACATAGCAATCAGCCCCAGCATTTT.

The chain has TRBV7-6 and TRBJ2-3; 7 nucleotides align to TRBD2. This CDR3 has 15 amino acids. The V gene's germline CDR1 is SGHVS and CDR2 FNYEAQ. Trimming cost V 6 bases and J 6 bases; bases outside gene matches: 12. The CDR3 region is CASRMKRGGRDTQYF. CDR3 nucleotides: TGTGCCAGCAGAATGAAGAGGGGAGGGAGGGATACGCAGTATTTT.

The gene calls are TRBV7-9 and TRBJ1-1, with a tentative D call TRBD1 (5 bases). The CDR3 totals 16 residues. Germline assignment: CDR1 SEHNR and CDR2 FQNEAQ (reference sequence). The germline V and J ends were trimmed by 4 bases and 3 bases, with 18 bases remaining between them. CDR3 coding DNA: TGTGCCAGCAGCTCCAGGGTTGACAGCGGATACACTGAAGCTTTCTTT. Amino acid sequence: CASSSRVDSGYTEAFF.

The CDR3 spells CASRVHMGYGNTIYF. The CDR3 DNA reads as TGTGCCAGCAGGGTCCACATGGGGTACGGAAACACCATATATTTT. The chain joins TRBV6-5 to TRBJ1-3; the D is unclear. Germline V gives CDR1 MNHEY, CDR2 SVGAGI. Between the trimmed V and J ends, which lost 6 bases and 4 bases, there was a span of 16 bases. This CDR3 contains 15 residues.

CDR3 sequence reads: CATSDPRVYF. The CDR3 DNA reads as TGTGCCACCAGTGACCCTCGGGTGTATTTT. This chain links TRBV24-1 with TRBJ2-3; D not resolved. The CDR3 consists of 10 residues. Trimming left V 4 bases short and J 14 bases short, with 9 bases between. Germline values: CDR1 KGHDR, CDR2 SFDVKD.